This record covers a single TCR beta chain. The record originates from a study of response to subunit inactivated influenza vaccine. TCRdb redid the calling of the RT-PCR reads with MiXCR, one entry per CDR3 protein. The sample yields approximately 700,000 distinct CDR3 sequences, around 14% seen once. This CDR3 contains 12 residues. With 5 bases removed from V and 5 bases from J, the gap between germline ends came to 7 bases. The germline V gene has CDR1 SGHVS and CDR2 FNYEAQ. The TCR originated in a man aged 45-65 years who received an inactivated influenza vaccine. This specimen was PBMCs from blood, taken around 14 days before vaccination. This chain connects TRBV7-6 to TRBJ2-1; D call uncertain. CDR3 sequence: CASSPPHNEQFF. CDR3 sequence (DNA): TGTGCCAGCAGCCCGCCGCACAATGAGCAGTTCTTC.